These 12 T cell receptor beta chains were all obtained from the same sample, sequenced in a study of T cell repertoires in cytomegalovirus infection. TCRdb passed the reads through MiXCR, listing each CDR3 protein once. Of approximately 750,000 distinct CDR3 sequences listed, approximately 40% are singletons. The sequencing sample was made of PBMCs. The receptors stem from a human donor in good health (CMV status not recorded). Some clones in this sample may be carry-over from other donors' samples.

This clonotype was observed a handful of times. This chain uses TRBV6-5 with TRBJ2-7; a weak D match, TRBD1 (6 bases). The germline V gene has CDR1 MNHEY and CDR2 SVGAGI. Trimming left V 1 base short and J 6 bases short, with 13 bases between. The CDR3 has 14 residues. The CDR3 DNA reads as TGTGCCAGCAGTTACTTCCCGGACAGCCCCGAGCAGTACTTC. It translates to CASSYFPDSPEQYF.

The chain couples TRBV6-6 to TRBJ1-2; 10 bases fit TRBD1. The CDR3 is 15 amino acids. After removal of 2 bases from V and 3 bases from J, the junction contained 3 bases not matched to a gene. The germline CDR1 and CDR2 sequences are MNHNY and SVGAGI (reference sequence). CDR3 sequence (DNA): TGTGCCAGCAGTTACGCCGGGACAGGGGACTATGGCTACACCTTC. As protein: CASSYAGTGDYGYTF.

The J gene is TRBJ1-3, the V gene TRBV7-9; 8 bases align to TRBD1. This CDR3 has 16 residues. V was pared by 4 bases and J by 2 bases, with 7 bases of the junction left unmatched. Germline V CDR1 and CDR2: SEHNR, FQNEAQ (reference sequence). CDR3: CASSWGQASAGNTIYF. The DNA for the CDR3 is TGTGCCAGCAGCTGGGGACAGGCTAGTGCTGGAAACACCATATATTTT.

The chain couples TRBV20-1 to TRBJ2-1; no clear D. The germline gives CDR1 DFQATT, CDR2 SNEGSKA (reference sequence). Between the trimmed V and J ends, which lost 0 bases and 3 bases, there was a span of 9 bases. The CDR3 contains 14 residues. The CDR3 spells CSARDPGNYNEQFF. For the CDR3, the DNA is TGCAGTGCTAGAGATCCCGGAAACTACAATGAGCAGTTCTTC.

DNA of the CDR3: TGTGCCAGCAGTTCAAGGACAGGGGGGGGCACAGATACGCAGTATTTT. Its protein product is CASSSRTGGGTDTQYF. The chain carries TRBV6-5 and TRBJ2-3, with TRBD1 matching 10 bases. Trimming took 4 bases from V and 1 from J; bases not matched to a gene: 5. Germline assignment: CDR1 MNHEY and CDR2 SVGAGI. This CDR3 has 16 amino acids.

The chain recombines TRBV18 with TRBJ1-1; no definite D call. The ends were cut back, 1 base at V and 2 bases at J, with 8 bases in the middle. From germline, CDR1 is KGHSH and CDR2 LQKENI. This CDR3 is 14 amino acids long. The CDR3 spells CASSPLLQNTEAFF. The CDR3 DNA reads as TGTGCCAGCTCACCACTTCTACAAAACACTGAAGCTTTCTTT. Full variable domain (rest looked up from reference TRBV18 and TRBJ1-1): NAGVMQNPRHLVRRRGQEARLRCSPMKGHSHVYWYRQLPEEGLKFMVYLQKENIIDESGMPKERFSAEFPKEGPSILRIQQVVRGDSAAYFCASSPLLQNTEAFFGQGTRLTVV.

The V call is TRBV28, the J call TRBJ2-7; D assignment may be TRBD1 or TRBD2 (7 bases each). Between the trimmed V and J ends, which lost 7 bases and 4 bases, there was a span of 20 bases. The length of the CDR3 is 15 residues. Per germline, CDR1 MDHEN and CDR2 SYDVKM. Here the CDR3 reads CASTPRGKAGYEQYF. DNA for the CDR3: TGTGCCAGCACGCCCAGGGGGAAAGCGGGATACGAGCAGTACTTC. The entire variable domain, with the rest obtained from reference TRBV28 and TRBJ2-7, is as follows: DVKVTQSSRYLVKRTGEKVFLECVQDMDHENMFWYRQDPGLGLRLIYFSYDVKMKEKGDIPEGYSVSREKKERFSLILESASTNQTSMYLCASTPRGKAGYEQYFGPGTRLTVT.

This clonotype was observed a single time. V is TRBV6-5 and J is TRBJ1-1; no clear D. Germline V gene data show CDR1 as MNHEY and CDR2 as SVGAGI. The ends were cut back, 4 bases at V and 4 bases at J, with 25 bases in the middle. There are 18 residues in the CDR3. CDR3 region: CASSFADHTPTLGTEAFF. For the CDR3, the DNA is TGTGCCAGCAGTTTTGCTGACCATACCCCTACGCTGGGCACTGAAGCTTTCTTT.

In this sample, this clonotype turned up a few times. For the CDR3, the DNA is TGTGCCAGCAAAACCGACAAAAACAATCAGCCCCAGCATTTT. Residues: CASKTDKNNQPQHF. V usage is TRBV6-8 and J usage is TRBJ1-5, with D uncertain. The V and J ends lost 7 bases and 3 bases respectively, with 13 bases between them. Germline CDR1 reads MNHGY; CDR2 reads SAAAGT. The CDR3 has 14 amino acids.

V and J are TRBV5-4 and TRBJ2-7, with TRBD1 as a possible D gene (6 bases). CDR1 and CDR2 from the germline V gene are SGHNT and YYREEE (reference sequence). The V end lost 1 base, the J end lost 2 bases, and 13 bases lay between the germline ends. The CDR3 has 15 residues. The CDR3 coding sequence is TGTGCCAGCAGCTTGATACAGGGTGGGCCCTACGAGCAGTACTTC. Protein: CASSLIQGGPYEQYF.

The V and J genes are TRBV11-2 and TRBJ2-5; D call uncertain. The germline V gene has CDR1 SGHAT and CDR2 FQNNGV. CDR3 length equals 15 residues. Trimming left V 6 bases short and J 0 bases short, with 14 bases between. CDR3 DNA sequence: TGTGCCAGCAGAGCCGTCCACAGAGACCAAGAGACCCAGTACTTC. Translating it yields CASRAVHRDQETQYF.

As regards this clonotype: A read error is possible here, since a much larger clone lies one base away. The J gene is TRBJ2-1, the V gene TRBV7-6; a possible D gene is TRBD1 (5 bases). CDR1 and CDR2 from the germline V gene are SGHVS and FNYEAQ. The CDR3 covers 13 residues. DNA for the CDR3: TGTGCTAGCAGCTTGGCAGGGATAGGTGAGCATTTCTTC. Translation: CASSLAGIGEHFF. Variable domain in full (rest from reference TRBV7-6 and TRBJ2-1): GAGVSQSPRYKVTKRGQDVALRCDPISGHVSLYWYRQALGQGPEFLTYFNYEAQQDKSGLPNDRFSAERPEGSISTLTIQRTEQRDSAMYRCASSLAGIGEHFFGPGTRLTVL.